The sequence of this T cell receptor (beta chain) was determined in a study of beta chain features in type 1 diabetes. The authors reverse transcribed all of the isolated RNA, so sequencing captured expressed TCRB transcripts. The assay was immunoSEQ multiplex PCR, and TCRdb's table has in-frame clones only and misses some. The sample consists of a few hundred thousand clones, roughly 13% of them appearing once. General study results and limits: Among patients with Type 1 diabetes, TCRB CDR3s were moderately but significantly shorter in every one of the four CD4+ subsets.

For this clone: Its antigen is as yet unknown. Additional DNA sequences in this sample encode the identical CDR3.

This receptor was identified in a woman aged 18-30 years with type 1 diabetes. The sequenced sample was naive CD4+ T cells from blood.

The CDR3 loop reads CAWSALAGVTDTQYF. Written as DNA, the CDR3 is TGTGCCTGGAGTGCTCTAGCGGGAGTCACCGATACGCAGTATTTT. The chain has TRBV30 and TRBJ2-3, with TRBD2 identical over 10 bases. Germline CDR1 and CDR2: GTSNPN and SVGIG (reference sequence). The CDR3 sequence is 15 residues long. The V gene end was trimmed by 1 base and the J gene end by 6 bases; junction bases not matched to a gene: 7.